This T cell receptor beta chain is drawn from a study of T cell changes during pregnancy in multiple sclerosis. Germline CDR1 is ENHRY and CDR2 is SYGVKD. CDR3 size: 13 residues. The ends lost 6 bases at V and 8 bases at J; junction bases unmatched: 9. Some clones are missing from TCRdb's copy, which holds only in-frame ones; the method was immunoSEQ multiplex PCR. Counted here are around 100,000 clones, 90% to 95% occurring once; the ten biggest clones make up less than 2%. The sequence was obtained from a female donor with multiple sclerosis, enrolled in a pregnancy study. Sequenced material: peripheral blood, taken in the third trimester of pregnancy. The gene calls are TRBV10-3 and TRBJ1-2; 7 nucleotides align to TRBD1. In DNA, the CDR3 is TGTGCCATCAGGGTCGACAGGGTTAACGGCTACACCTTC. This sequence encodes CAIRVDRVNGYTF.